The next 25 T cell receptor beta chains were all read from a single sample in a study of blood T cell repertoires in COVID-19. Assay used: immunoSEQ multiplex PCR; TCRdb lists only in-frame clones, some missing. The data contain tens of thousands of clones, about 76% of them singletons. Sequencing was carried out using peripheral blood. These receptors were obtained from a human donor in a cohort sampled during active COVID-19.

This sequence joins TRBV10-3 and TRBJ2-7, with a tentative D call TRBD2 (5 bases). CDR3 size: 12 residues. V gave up 10 bases and J gave up 3 bases, with 13 bases separating them. Per germline, CDR1 ENHRY and CDR2 SYGVKD. Written as DNA, the CDR3 is TGTGCCACTGAGGGCGACCTCTACGAGCAGTACTTC. This codes for CATEGDLYEQYF.

The chain combines TRBV28 with TRBJ1-4; 10 bases fit TRBD1. V lost 7 bases, J lost 6 bases, and 8 bases stayed unmatched. Germline V gene data show CDR1 as MDHEN and CDR2 as SYDVKM. This CDR3 has 15 residues. The CDR3 DNA reads as TGTGCCAGCACCGCAGGACAGGGGGAACATGAAAAACTGTTTTTT. As protein: CASTAGQGEHEKLFF. The whole variable domain, filled in from reference TRBV28 and TRBJ1-4, reads DVKVTQSSRYLVKRTGEKVFLECVQDMDHENMFWYRQDPGLGLRLIYFSYDVKMKEKGDIPEGYSVSREKKERFSLILESASTNQTSMYLCASTAGQGEHEKLFFGSGTQLSVL.

The chain has TRBV7-3 and TRBJ2-2; D uncertain. The germline CDR1 and CDR2 sequences are SGHTA and FQGTGA. The CDR3 consists of 15 residues. The V end was cut by 2 bases, the J end by 1 base, with 8 bases between. CDR3 coding DNA: TGTGCCAGCAGCTTAGGGCCCTTGAACACCGGGGAGCTGTTTTTT. Protein sequence: CASSLGPLNTGELFF.

The genes are TRBV15 and TRBJ2-7; TRBD1 matches at 10 bases. V lost 3 bases, J lost 3 bases, and 2 bases stayed unmatched. The CDR3 loop spans 14 amino acids. CDR1 and CDR2 from the germline V gene are LNHNV and YYDKDF (reference sequence). DNA for the CDR3: TGTGCCACCAGCAGGCGGGACAGGGGCTACGAGCAGTACTTC. Translating gives CATSRRDRGYEQYF.

This clone was seen once. This chain connects TRBV30 to TRBJ2-5; the D gene is possibly TRBD2 (6 bases). The germline V gene encodes CDR1 GTSNPN and CDR2 SVGIG (reference sequence). The CDR3 is made up of 14 amino acids. V was clipped by 2 bases and J by 4 bases, with 14 bases between them. The CDR3 reads CAWSPRTIRETQYF. For the CDR3, the DNA is TGTGCCTGGAGTCCCAGGACTATTAGAGAGACCCAGTACTTC.

The chain has TRBV29-1 and TRBJ2-6, with 7 bases fitting TRBD2. This CDR3 has 14 residues. V lost 3 bases to trimming and J lost 2 bases; unmatched junction nucleotides: 1. Per the germline V gene, CDR1 is SQVTM and CDR2 is ANQGSEA. The CDR3 sequence is CSVEGGPGANVLTF. In DNA form, the CDR3 reads TGCAGCGTTGAGGGAGGGCCTGGGGCCAACGTCCTGACTTTC.

The V and J genes are TRBV6-5 and TRBJ1-4, with D unclear. Looked up from germline, CDR1 is MNHEY and CDR2 is SVGAGI. The V and J ends lost 2 bases and 3 bases respectively, with 10 bases between them. CDR3 size: 15 residues. The DNA of the CDR3 is TGTGCCAGCAGTTACGGCAGGCACGCTAATGAAAAACTGTTTTTT. This sequence encodes CASSYGRHANEKLFF.

This chain links TRBV5-5 with TRBJ1-4; D is undetermined. Germline CDR1 reads SGHKS; CDR2 reads YYEKEE (reference sequence). The V end was cut by 4 bases, the J end by 4 bases, with 14 bases between. CDR3 length: 15 amino acids. DNA of the CDR3: TGTGCCAGCAGCCTGACGGCGGGGATTAATGAAAAACTGTTTTTT. This encodes CASSLTAGINEKLFF.

The chain employs TRBV11-2 and TRBJ1-6; TRBD1 aligns across 8 bases. Germline CDR1 is SGHAT and CDR2 is FQNNGV. This CDR3 spans 14 amino acids. The V and J ends lost 3 bases and 8 bases, in that order; junction bases with no gene match: 3. CDR3 residues: CASSFHRGDSPLHF. Here the CDR3 DNA reads TGTGCCAGCAGCTTCCACAGGGGGGATTCACCCCTCCACTTT. Variable domain in full (rest from reference TRBV11-2 and TRBJ1-6): EAGVAQSPRYKIIEKRQSVAFWCNPISGHATLYWYQQILGQGPKLLIQFQNNGVVDDSQLPKDRFSAERLKGVDSTLKIQPAKLEDSAVYLCASSFHRGDSPLHFGNGTRLTVT.

The chain combines TRBV6-5 with TRBJ2-1; D may be TRBD2 (5 bases). This CDR3 is 11 amino acids long. The V gene lost 5 bases and the J gene lost 9 bases, with 8 bases spanning the gap. Looked up from germline, CDR1 is MNHEY and CDR2 is SVGAGI. The CDR3 spells CASSPGGEQFF. CDR3 bases: TGTGCCAGCAGTCCCGGAGGTGAGCAGTTCTTC.

This chain joins TRBV2 and TRBJ2-3; 10 bases match TRBD2. CDR1 SNHLY and CDR2 FYNNEI come from the germline V gene. The CDR3 has 15 residues. V dropped 6 bases and J dropped 1; count of bases not matched to a gene: 4. The CDR3: CASRSGGAGTDTQYF. CDR3 sequence (DNA): TGTGCCAGCAGGAGCGGGGGGGCCGGCACAGATACGCAGTATTTT.

The chain couples TRBV3-1 (or the pseudogene TRBV3-2) to TRBJ1-6; 8 bases are a match to TRBD1. The CDR3 loop spans 17 amino acids. The germline V gene has CDR1 LGHDT and CDR2 YNNKEL (reference sequence). The V segment lost 3 bases and the J segment 1 base; nucleotides outside the gene matches: 5. The chain's CDR3 is CASSHRQGCSYNSPLHF. The DNA of the CDR3 is TGTGCCAGCAGCCACCGACAGGGGTGTTCCTATAATTCACCCCTCCACTTT.

This clone has a handful of counts. V is TRBV7-6 and J is TRBJ1-1; 9 bases line up with TRBD1. The junction had 8 bases not matched to a gene; V was cut back by 1 base and J by 2 bases. The germline V gene encodes CDR1 SGHVS and CDR2 FNYEAQ. The CDR3 covers 17 residues. As DNA, the CDR3 is TGTGCCAGCAGCTTAGAATTCGGGACAGGGCAAAACACTGAAGCTTTCTTT. Translating it yields CASSLEFGTGQNTEAFF.

The rearrangement joins TRBV11-2 to TRBJ1-3; 7 bases align to TRBD1. Losses at the gene ends were 1 base for V and 4 bases for J; bases not matched to a gene: 10. The CDR3 consists of 17 residues. The germline V gene has CDR1 SGHAT and CDR2 FQNNGV. The CDR3 spells CASSLASGGRSGNTIYF. In nucleotides, the CDR3 is TGTGCCAGCAGCTTAGCTTCAGGGGGTCGATCGGGAAACACCATATATTTT.

The chain has TRBV10-3 and TRBJ1-3; the D is unclear. Trimming took off 2 bases at V and 0 bases at J, with 5 bases between the two ends. The V gene's germline CDR1 is ENHRY and CDR2 SYGVKD. The CDR3 is 14 residues long. This CDR3 is CAISERASGNTIYF. The CDR3 bases are TGTGCCATCAGTGAGCGAGCCTCTGGAAACACCATATATTTT.

CDR3 protein: CASSVGQNNEQFF. The CDR3 nucleotides are TGTGCCAGTAGTGTGGGACAAAACAATGAGCAGTTCTTC. The gene calls are TRBV19 and TRBJ2-1; D might be TRBD1 (6 bases). V was shortened by 5 bases and J by 5 bases, with 10 bases between the two germline ends. CDR3 length: 13 amino acids. Germline CDR1 LNHDA, CDR2 SQIVND (reference sequence).

The V and J genes are TRBV18 and TRBJ2-2; D perhaps matches TRBD2 (5 bases). V was trimmed by 3 bases and J by 8 bases, leaving 10 bases between them. Germline CDR1 KGHSH, CDR2 LQKENI. The CDR3 consists of 13 residues. CDR3 sequence reads: CASSPGAEGELFF. In DNA, the CDR3 is TGTGCCAGCTCACCTGGAGCGGAGGGGGAGCTGTTTTTT.

The chain employs TRBV19 and TRBJ2-1; 7 bases line up with TRBD2. Germline lookup yields CDR1 LNHDA and CDR2 SQIVND (reference sequence). Germline trimming cut 1 base from V and 3 bases from J; bases unmatched to any gene: 3. The CDR3 spans 15 residues. CDR3 DNA: TGTGCCAGTAGTATAGTTGGGGGGGGCTACAATGAGCAGTTCTTC. Translating it yields CASSIVGGGYNEQFF.

The chain couples TRBV6-5 to TRBJ2-1; perhaps TRBD2 as D (6 bases). The CDR3 is 15 amino acids. The germline V and J ends were trimmed by 6 bases and 3 bases, with 15 bases remaining between them. Germline CDR1 and CDR2: MNHEY and SVGAGI. This chain's CDR3 is CASSPRSGHYNEQFF. Here the CDR3 DNA reads TGTGCCAGCAGCCCCAGGAGCGGGCACTACAATGAGCAGTTCTTC.

The chain joins TRBV6-1 to TRBJ2-7, with 15 bases that match TRBD2. The germline V gene encodes CDR1 MNHNS and CDR2 SASEGT. J gave up 0 bases and V 4 bases, and 13 bases lay outside the gene matches. The CDR3 runs 20 residues. CDR3 protein: CASSARERGLAGGLSYEQYF. In nucleotides, the CDR3 is TGTGCCAGCAGTGCCCGAGAGAGGGGACTAGCGGGAGGACTCTCCTACGAGCAGTACTTC.

V usage is TRBV7-2 and J usage is TRBJ1-1, with a tentative D call TRBD1 (6 bases). Germline V gives CDR1 SGHTA, CDR2 FQGNSA. CDR3 length: 15 amino acids. V was pared by 4 bases and J by 5 bases, with 17 bases between. The DNA of the CDR3 is TGTGCCAGCAGCTCCCTGGGGGGGCGTCGGACTGAAGCTTTCTTT. Protein sequence: CASSSLGGRRTEAFF.

The chain couples TRBV19 to TRBJ1-2, with TRBD1 matching 7 bases. The J segment lost 0 bases and the V segment lost 5 bases, leaving 6 bases of the junction unmatched. Looked up from germline, CDR1 is LNHDA and CDR2 is SQIVND (reference sequence). The CDR3 spans 15 residues. The CDR3 region has the DNA TGTGCCAGTAGTCTTTGGACAGGAGCTAACTATGGCTACACCTTC. Its translation: CASSLWTGANYGYTF.

This clone was found many times. The chain joins TRBV6-5 to TRBJ2-7, with a possible D match to TRBD2 (5 bases). Trimming cost V 7 bases and J 5 bases, with 15 bases left between them. Germline lookup yields CDR1 MNHEY and CDR2 SVGAGI. CDR3 length: 13 residues. The CDR3 sequence is CASTGGGLHEQYF. The CDR3 DNA reads TGTGCCAGCACAGGCGGAGGTCTTCACGAGCAGTACTTC.

V and J are TRBV7-4 and TRBJ1-4; 7 bases fit TRBD1. The CDR3 is made up of 14 amino acids. From germline, CDR1 is SGHVT and CDR2 SQSDAQ. With V trimmed by 7 bases and J by 10 bases, 12 bases remained unmatched. This chain's CDR3 is CASTWETGLGKLFF. CDR3 in DNA: TGTGCCAGCACGTGGGAGACAGGGTTGGGAAAACTGTTTTTT. The complete variable domain, with remaining parts taken from reference TRBV7-4 and TRBJ1-4, reads GAGVSQSPRYKVAKRGRDVALRCDSISGHVTLYWYRQTLGQGSEVLTYSQSDAQRDKSGRPSGRFSAERPERSVSTLKIQRTEQGDSAVYLCASTWETGLGKLFFGSGTQLSVL.

The gene calls are TRBV2 and TRBJ2-3, with a weak D call TRBD2 (5 bases). Germline V gives CDR1 SNHLY, CDR2 FYNNEI. V gave up 2 bases and J gave up 8 bases, with 14 bases separating them. The CDR3 is 14 amino acids. CDR3: CASSEPGRSITQYF. CDR3 nucleotide sequence: TGTGCCAGCAGTGAACCGGGAAGGAGTATTACGCAGTATTTT.